Reported below is one TCR beta chain. The entry originates in a study of blood T cell repertoires in COVID-19. Study in general: Sites in the United States, Italy and Spain provided acute and convalescent COVID-19 samples. Nucleic acid was either cDNA or gDNA, and it came from T cells, B-cell-depleted T cells, or PBMCs.

Authors' analysis steps: Counts of nucleated cells, estimated from reference gene primer amplification, were obtained. Produced via immunoSEQ multiplex PCR; TCRdb's table is partial and in-frame only. That table supplies the V and J calls and clone size; D and trimming were determined from the DNA. The table lists 6,000 or so clones, roughly 81% of them singletons. Trimming removed 4 bases at V and 2 bases at J, with 6 bases between. The CDR3 sequence is 13 residues long. This receptor was taken from a man aged 55 to 70 with acute or convalescent COVID-19. The J gene is TRBJ1-5, the V gene TRBV12-3 or TRBV12-4; D is unresolved. Specimen: peripheral blood. CDR3 loop: CASSSGGNQPQHF. As DNA, the CDR3 is TGTGCCAGCAGTTCCGGGGGCAATCAGCCCCAGCATTTT.